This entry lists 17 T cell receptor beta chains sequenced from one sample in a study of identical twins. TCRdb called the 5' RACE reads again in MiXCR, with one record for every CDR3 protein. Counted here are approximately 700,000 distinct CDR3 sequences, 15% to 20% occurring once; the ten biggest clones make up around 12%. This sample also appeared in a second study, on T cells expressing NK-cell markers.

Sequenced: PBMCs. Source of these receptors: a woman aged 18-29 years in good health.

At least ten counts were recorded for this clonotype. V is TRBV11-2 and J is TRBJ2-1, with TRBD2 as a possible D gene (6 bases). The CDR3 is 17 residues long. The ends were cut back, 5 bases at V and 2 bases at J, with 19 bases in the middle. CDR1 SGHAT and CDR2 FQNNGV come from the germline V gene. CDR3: CASSPLLAGGPYNEQFF. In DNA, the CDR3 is TGTGCCAGCAGCCCCCTCCTAGCCGGGGGACCCTACAATGAGCAGTTCTTC.

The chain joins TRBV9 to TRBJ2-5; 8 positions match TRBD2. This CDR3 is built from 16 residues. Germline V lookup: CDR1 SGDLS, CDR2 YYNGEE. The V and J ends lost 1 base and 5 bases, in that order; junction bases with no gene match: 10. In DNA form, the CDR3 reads TGTGCCAGCAGCGTAAGGCCAGCGGGAGAGGGGGAGACCCAGTACTTC. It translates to CASSVRPAGEGETQYF.

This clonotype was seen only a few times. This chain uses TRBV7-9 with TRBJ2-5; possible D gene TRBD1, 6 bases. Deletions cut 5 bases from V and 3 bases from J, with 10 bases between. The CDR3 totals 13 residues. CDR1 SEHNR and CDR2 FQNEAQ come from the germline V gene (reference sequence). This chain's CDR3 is CASSDRDKETQYF. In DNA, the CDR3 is TGTGCCAGCAGCGACCGGGACAAAGAGACCCAGTACTTC.

CDR3: CASTRGFYEQYF. DNA of the CDR3: TGTGCCAGCACCCGAGGCTTCTACGAGCAGTACTTC. The gene calls are TRBV12-3 or TRBV12-4 and TRBJ2-7; no firm D call. V was shortened by 7 bases and J by 3 bases, with 10 bases between the two germline ends. The length of the CDR3 is 12 residues.

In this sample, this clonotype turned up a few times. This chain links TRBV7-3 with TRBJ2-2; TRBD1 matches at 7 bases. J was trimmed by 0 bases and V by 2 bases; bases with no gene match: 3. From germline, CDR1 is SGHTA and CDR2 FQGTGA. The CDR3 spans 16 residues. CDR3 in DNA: TGTGCCAGCAGCTTATTAGGGACAGCGAACACCGGGGAGCTGTTTTTT. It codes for CASSLLGTANTGELFF. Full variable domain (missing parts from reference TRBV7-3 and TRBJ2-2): GAGVSQTPSNKVTEKGKYVELRCDPISGHTALYWYRQSLGQGPEFLIYFQGTGAADDSGLPNDRFFAVRPEGSVSTLKIQRTERGDSAVYLCASSLLGTANTGELFFGEGSRLTVL.

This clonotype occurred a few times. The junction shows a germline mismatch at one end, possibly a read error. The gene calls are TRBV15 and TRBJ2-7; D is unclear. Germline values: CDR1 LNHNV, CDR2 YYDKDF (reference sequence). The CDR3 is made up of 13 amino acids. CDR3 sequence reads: CATSGEEGYEQYF. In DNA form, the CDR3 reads TGTGCCACCAGCGGAGAAGAAGGGTACGAGCAGTACTTC.

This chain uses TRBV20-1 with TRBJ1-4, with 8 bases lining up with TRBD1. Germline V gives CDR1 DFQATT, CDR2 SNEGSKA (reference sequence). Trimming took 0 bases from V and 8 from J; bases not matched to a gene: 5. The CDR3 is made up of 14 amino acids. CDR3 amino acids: CSARDLRGQEKLFF. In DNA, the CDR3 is TGCAGTGCTAGAGATCTCAGGGGGCAGGAAAAACTGTTTTTT.

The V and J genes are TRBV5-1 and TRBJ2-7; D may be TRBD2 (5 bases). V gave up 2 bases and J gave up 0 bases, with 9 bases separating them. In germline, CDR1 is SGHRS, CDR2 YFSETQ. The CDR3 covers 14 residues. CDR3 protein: CASSFGENSYEQYF. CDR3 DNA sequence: TGCGCCAGCAGCTTCGGGGAAAACTCCTACGAGCAGTACTTC.

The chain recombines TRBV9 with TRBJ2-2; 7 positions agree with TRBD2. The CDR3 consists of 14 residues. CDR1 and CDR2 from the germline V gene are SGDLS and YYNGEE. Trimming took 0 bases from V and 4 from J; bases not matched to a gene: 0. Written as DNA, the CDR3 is TGTGCCAGCAGCGTAGCTAGCGGCACCGGGGAGCTGTTTTTT. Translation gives CASSVASGTGELFF.

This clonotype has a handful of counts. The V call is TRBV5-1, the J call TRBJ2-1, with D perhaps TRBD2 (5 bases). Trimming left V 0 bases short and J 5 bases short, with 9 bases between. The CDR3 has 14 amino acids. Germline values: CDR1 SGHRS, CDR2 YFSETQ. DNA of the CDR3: TGCGCCAGCAGCTTGGCCGGGGATGACAATGAGCAGTTCTTC. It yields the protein CASSLAGDDNEQFF.

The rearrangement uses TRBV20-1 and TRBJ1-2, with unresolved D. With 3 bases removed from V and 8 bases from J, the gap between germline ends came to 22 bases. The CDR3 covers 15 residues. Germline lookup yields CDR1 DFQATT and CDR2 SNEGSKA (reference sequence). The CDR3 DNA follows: TGCAGTGCTAGTACCTTTAGAGGGATGCAGAGAGGCTACACCTTC. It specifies CSASTFRGMQRGYTF.

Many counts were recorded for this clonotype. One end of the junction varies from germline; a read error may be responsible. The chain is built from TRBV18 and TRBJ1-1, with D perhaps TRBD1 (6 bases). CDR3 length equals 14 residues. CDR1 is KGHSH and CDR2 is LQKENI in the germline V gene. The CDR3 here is CASSPRTENTEAFF. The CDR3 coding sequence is TGCGCCAGCAGCCCACGGACAGAGAACACTGAAGCTTTCTTT.

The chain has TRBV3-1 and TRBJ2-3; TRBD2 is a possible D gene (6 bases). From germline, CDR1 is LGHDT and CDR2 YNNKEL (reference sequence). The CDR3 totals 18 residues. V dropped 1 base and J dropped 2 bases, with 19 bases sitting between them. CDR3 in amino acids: CASSQGNSPSDFTDTQYF. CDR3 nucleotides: TGTGCCAGCAGCCAAGGAAACTCGCCTAGCGATTTCACAGATACGCAGTATTTT.

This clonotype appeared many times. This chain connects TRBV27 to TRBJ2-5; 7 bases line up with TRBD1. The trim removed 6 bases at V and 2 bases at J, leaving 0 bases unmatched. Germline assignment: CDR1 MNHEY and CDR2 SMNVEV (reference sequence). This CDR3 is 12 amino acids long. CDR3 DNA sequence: TGTGCCAGCAGGGGACAGCAAGAGACCCAGTACTTC. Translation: CASRGQQETQYF.

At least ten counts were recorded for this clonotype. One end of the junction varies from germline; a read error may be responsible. The CDR3 reads CASSQDRGETQYF. Here the CDR3 DNA reads TGTGCCAGCAGTCAGGACAGGGGTGAGACCCAGTACTTC. The chain carries TRBV4-3 and TRBJ2-5, with 9 bases lining up with TRBD1. The germline CDR1 and CDR2 sequences are LGHNA and YSLEER. The CDR3 runs to 13 residues.

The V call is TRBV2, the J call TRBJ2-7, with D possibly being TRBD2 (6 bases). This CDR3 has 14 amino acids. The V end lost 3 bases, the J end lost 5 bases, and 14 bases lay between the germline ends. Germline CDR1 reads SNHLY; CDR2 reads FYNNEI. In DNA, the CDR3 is TGTGCCAGCAGTGAGGTGGGCGGGACCCACGAGCAGTACTTC. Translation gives CASSEVGGTHEQYF.

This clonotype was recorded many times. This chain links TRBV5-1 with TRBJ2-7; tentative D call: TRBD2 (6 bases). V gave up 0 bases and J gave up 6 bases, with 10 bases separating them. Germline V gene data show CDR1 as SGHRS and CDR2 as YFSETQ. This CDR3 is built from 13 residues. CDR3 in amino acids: CASSLDGAGEQYF. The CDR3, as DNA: TGCGCCAGCAGCTTGGACGGAGCGGGCGAGCAGTACTTC. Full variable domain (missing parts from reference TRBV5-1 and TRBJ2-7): KAGVTQTPRYLIKTRGQQVTLSCSPISGHRSVSWYQQTPGQGLQFLFEYFSETQRNKGNFPGRFSGRQFSNSRSEMNVSTLELGDSALYLCASSLDGAGEQYFGPGTRLTVT.